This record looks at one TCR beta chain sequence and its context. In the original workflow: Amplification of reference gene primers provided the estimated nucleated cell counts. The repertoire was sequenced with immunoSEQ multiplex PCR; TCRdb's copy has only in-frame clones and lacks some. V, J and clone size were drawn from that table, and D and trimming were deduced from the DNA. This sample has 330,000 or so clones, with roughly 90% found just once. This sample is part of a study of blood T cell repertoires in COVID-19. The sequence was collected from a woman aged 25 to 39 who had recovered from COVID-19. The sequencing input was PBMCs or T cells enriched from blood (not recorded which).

CDR3 coding DNA: TGCGCCAGCAGCTTGTGGACTAGCGGGAGTGCAGATACGCAGTATTTT. It encodes CASSLWTSGSADTQYF. The V and J genes are TRBV5-1 and TRBJ2-3, with 13 bases identical to TRBD2. In germline, CDR1 is SGHRS, CDR2 YFSETQ. The ends lost 1 base at V and 4 bases at J; junction bases unmatched: 3. The CDR3 loop spans 16 amino acids.